This T cell receptor (beta chain) was sequenced during a study of blood T cell repertoires in COVID-19. Background on the study: Sample material is recorded as cDNA or gDNA derived from T cells, B-cell-depleted T cells, or PBMCs.

This CDR3 has 14 amino acids. V lost 4 bases to trimming and J lost 6 bases; unmatched junction nucleotides: 8. Germline loops: CDR1 SQVTM, CDR2 ANQGSEA. Study processing details: Quantification of nucleated cells was approximated via reference gene primer amplification. The method was immunoSEQ multiplex PCR; TCRdb's version includes in-frame clones alone and lacks a portion of them. The DNA gave D and trimming, while V, J and clone size come from that table. The sample includes roughly 200,000 clones, under 90% of them seen just once. This chain joins TRBV29-1 and TRBJ2-1, with 8 nucleotides matching TRBD2. Material: peripheral blood. This TCR derives from a man aged 55 to 70 with acute or convalescent COVID-19. The CDR3 region has the DNA TGCAGCGTTGTCTGGCGGGAGGACTTCAATGAGCAGTTCTTC. This sequence encodes CSVVWREDFNEQFF.